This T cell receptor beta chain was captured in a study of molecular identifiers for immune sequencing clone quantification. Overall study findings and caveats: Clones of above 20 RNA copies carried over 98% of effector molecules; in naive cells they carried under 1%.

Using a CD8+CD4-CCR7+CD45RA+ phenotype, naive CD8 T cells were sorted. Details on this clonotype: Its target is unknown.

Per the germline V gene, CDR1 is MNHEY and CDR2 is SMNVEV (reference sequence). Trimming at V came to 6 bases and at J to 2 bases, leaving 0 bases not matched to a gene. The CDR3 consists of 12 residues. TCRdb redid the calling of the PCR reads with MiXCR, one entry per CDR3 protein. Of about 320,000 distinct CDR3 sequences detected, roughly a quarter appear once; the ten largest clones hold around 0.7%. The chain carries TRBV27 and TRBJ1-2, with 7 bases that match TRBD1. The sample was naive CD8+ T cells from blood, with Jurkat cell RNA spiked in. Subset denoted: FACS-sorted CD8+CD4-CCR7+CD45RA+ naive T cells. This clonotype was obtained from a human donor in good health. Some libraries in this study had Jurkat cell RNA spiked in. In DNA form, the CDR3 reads TGTGCCAGCAGGGGACAGAACTATGGCTACACCTTC. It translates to CASRGQNYGYTF.